This TCR beta chain was identified in a study of regulatory T cells in long-lasting Graves disease. Regarding this clonotype: The antigen remains undetermined.

V lost 7 bases and J lost 6; bases outside the gene matches: 7. Germline V gene data show CDR1 as MNHEY and CDR2 as SVGEGT. The CDR3 spans 14 residues. Sequencing libraries for TCR beta were prepared with iRepertoire HTBI primers and Arm-PCR of CDR3 regions. TCRdb redid the calling of the multiplex PCR reads with MiXCR, one entry per CDR3 protein. This table has about 660,000 distinct CDR3 sequences, around 30% appearing once. Findings of the study overall: Persistent disease exhibited a predilection for TRBV28, TRBJ1-2 and TRBJ2-5.

Time point described: persistent/refractory GD, antithyroid drugs over 5 years with positive TRAb. The TCR library was prepared using RNA isolated from PBMCs. The EDTA tubes were filled with about 10 milliliters of drawn peripheral blood. This clonotype was sampled from a female donor with Graves disease. V is TRBV6-2 or TRBV6-3 and J is TRBJ1-5; 9 bases align to TRBD1. This specimen was peripheral blood mononuclear cells (PBMCs), taken when the disease was refractory, from a patient treated with antithyroid drugs. The CDR3 is CASTPTGGGQPQHF. In DNA, the CDR3 is TGTGCCAGCACCCCTACAGGGGGCGGTCAGCCCCAGCATTTT.